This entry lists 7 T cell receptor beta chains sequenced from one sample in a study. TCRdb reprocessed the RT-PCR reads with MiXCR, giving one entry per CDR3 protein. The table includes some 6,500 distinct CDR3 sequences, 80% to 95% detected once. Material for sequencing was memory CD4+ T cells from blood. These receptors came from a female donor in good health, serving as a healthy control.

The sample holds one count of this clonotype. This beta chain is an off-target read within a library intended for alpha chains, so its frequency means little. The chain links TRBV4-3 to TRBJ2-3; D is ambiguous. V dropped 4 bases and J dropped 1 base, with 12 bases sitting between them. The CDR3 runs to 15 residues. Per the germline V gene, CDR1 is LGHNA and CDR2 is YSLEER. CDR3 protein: CASSLEESGTDTQYF. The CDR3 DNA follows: TGCGCCAGCAGCCTAGAGGAGAGTGGCACAGATACGCAGTATTTT.

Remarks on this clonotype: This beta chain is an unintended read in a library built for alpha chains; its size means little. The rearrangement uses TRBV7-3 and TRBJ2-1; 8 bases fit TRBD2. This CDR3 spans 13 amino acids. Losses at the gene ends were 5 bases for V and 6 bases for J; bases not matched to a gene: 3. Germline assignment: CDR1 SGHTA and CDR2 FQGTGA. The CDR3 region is CASSPGLVNEQFF. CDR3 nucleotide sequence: TGTGCCAGCAGCCCGGGACTAGTCAATGAGCAGTTCTTC.

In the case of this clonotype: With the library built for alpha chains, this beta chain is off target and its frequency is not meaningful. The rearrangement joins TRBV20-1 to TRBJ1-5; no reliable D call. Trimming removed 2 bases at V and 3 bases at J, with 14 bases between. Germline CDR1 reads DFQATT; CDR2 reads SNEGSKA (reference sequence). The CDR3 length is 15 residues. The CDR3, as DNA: TGCAGTGCTAGATTGAAAGACCGTTACAATCAGCCCCAGCATTTT. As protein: CSARLKDRYNQPQHF.

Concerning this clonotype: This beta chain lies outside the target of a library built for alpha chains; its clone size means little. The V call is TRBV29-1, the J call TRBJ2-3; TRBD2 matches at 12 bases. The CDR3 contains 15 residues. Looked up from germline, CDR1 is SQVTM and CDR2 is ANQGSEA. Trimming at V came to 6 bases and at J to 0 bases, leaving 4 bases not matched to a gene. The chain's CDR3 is CSVAGTSGSTDTQYF. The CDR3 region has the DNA TGCAGCGTCGCTGGGACTAGCGGGAGCACAGATACGCAGTATTTT.

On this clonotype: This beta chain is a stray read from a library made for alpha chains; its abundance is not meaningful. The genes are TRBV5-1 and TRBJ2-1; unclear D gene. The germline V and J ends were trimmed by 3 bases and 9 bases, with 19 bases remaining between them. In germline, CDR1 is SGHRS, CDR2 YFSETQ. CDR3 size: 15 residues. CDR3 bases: TGCGCCAGCAGCTCCGATCCAGCCGGGTCGGGTGAGCAGTTCTTC. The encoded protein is CASSSDPAGSGEQFF.

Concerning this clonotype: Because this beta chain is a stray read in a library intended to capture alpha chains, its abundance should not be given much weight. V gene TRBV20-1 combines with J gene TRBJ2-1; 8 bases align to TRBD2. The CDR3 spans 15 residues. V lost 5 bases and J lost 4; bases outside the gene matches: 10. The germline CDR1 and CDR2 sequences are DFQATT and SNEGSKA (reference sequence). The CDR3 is CSAPTGTSFYNEQFF. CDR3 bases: TGCAGTGCTCCCACCGGGACTAGTTTTTACAATGAGCAGTTCTTC.

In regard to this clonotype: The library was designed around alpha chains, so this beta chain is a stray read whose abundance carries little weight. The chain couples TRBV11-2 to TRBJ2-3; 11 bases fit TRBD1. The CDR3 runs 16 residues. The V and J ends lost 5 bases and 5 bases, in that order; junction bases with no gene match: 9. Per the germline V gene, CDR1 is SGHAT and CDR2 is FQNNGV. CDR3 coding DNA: TGTGCCAGCAGCACAGGACAGGGGGCTGGATTAGATACGCAGTATTTT. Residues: CASSTGQGAGLDTQYF.